One and the same sample provided the 20 T cell receptor beta chains below, sequenced in a study of cytomegalovirus exposure and HLA in healthy donors. Profiled with immunoSEQ multiplex PCR; TCRdb holds only in-frame clones, not every one. The sample lists approximately 230,000 clones, 87% occurring once. The sequenced sample was PBMCs. The receptors derive from a young man in good health and CMV-seropositive.

This rearrangement joins TRBV10-3 to TRBJ2-1, with TRBD2 matching over 7 bases. V gave up 6 bases and J gave up 6 bases; unmatched junction bases: 2. The CDR3 sequence is 12 residues long. Germline CDR1 ENHRY, CDR2 SYGVKD. CDR3 residues: CAIRASGNEQFF. CDR3 bases: TGTGCCATCAGAGCTAGCGGCAATGAGCAGTTCTTC.

The V gene is TRBV19, the J gene TRBJ2-7, with D perhaps TRBD2 (5 bases). Trimming left V 3 bases short and J 7 bases short, with 7 bases between. CDR3 length: 11 amino acids. Germline CDR1 reads LNHDA; CDR2 reads SQIVND (reference sequence). The CDR3 DNA follows: TGTGCCAGTAGTATGAGGGATGAGCAGTACTTC. Translated: CASSMRDEQYF. Full variable domain (outside the CDR3, taken from reference TRBV19 and TRBJ2-7): DGGITQSPKYLFRKEGQNVTLSCEQNLNHDAMYWYRQDPGQGLRLIYYSQIVNDFQKGDIAEGYSVSREKKESFPLTVTSAQKNPTAFYLCASSMRDEQYFGPGTRLTVT.

This clone was detected a few times. The V call is TRBV19, the J call TRBJ1-5, with TRBD1 as a possible D gene (5 bases). This CDR3 is built from 16 residues. V was clipped by 4 bases and J by 2 bases, with 15 bases between them. Germline CDR1 LNHDA, CDR2 SQIVND (reference sequence). The CDR3 here is CASSTGHRGGNQPQHF. In DNA form, the CDR3 reads TGTGCCAGTAGTACGGGGCACCGGGGTGGCAATCAGCCCCAGCATTTT.

The J gene is TRBJ2-2, the V gene TRBV2; D is possibly TRBD2 (5 bases). Trimming left V 4 bases short and J 0 bases short, with 9 bases between. Germline V gene sequence: CDR1 SNHLY, CDR2 FYNNEI. The CDR3 has 15 amino acids. CDR3 nucleotide sequence: TGTGCCAGCAGTGTGAGCGGCGCGAACACCGGGGAGCTGTTTTTT. Its protein product is CASSVSGANTGELFF.

The V call is TRBV15, the J call TRBJ2-7; 13 bases are a match to TRBD2. V shed 0 bases, J shed 3 bases, and the junction held 2 bases outside the gene matches. The CDR3 sequence is 16 residues long. Germline CDR1 LNHNV, CDR2 YYDKDF (reference sequence). CDR3 sequence reads: CATSRDRTSGSYEQYF. The CDR3 nucleotides are TGTGCCACCAGCAGAGATCGGACTAGCGGGAGCTACGAGCAGTACTTC.

The CDR3 protein is CASGRGTSGSYEQYF. CDR3 sequence (DNA): TGTGCTAGTGGCCGCGGGACTAGCGGGTCCTACGAGCAGTACTTC. J is TRBJ2-7 and V is TRBV12-5, with TRBD2 matching over 12 bases. The ends lost 6 bases at V and 1 base at J; junction bases unmatched: 4. The germline gives CDR1 LGHNT, CDR2 FRNRAP. The CDR3 has 15 amino acids.

The chain couples TRBV5-1 to TRBJ2-3; D gene unclear. CDR3 length: 12 residues. V dropped 0 bases and J dropped 6 bases, with 5 bases sitting between them. The V gene's germline CDR1 is SGHRS and CDR2 YFSETQ. The CDR3 nucleotides read TGCGCCAGCAGCTTGGGAGCGGATACGCAGTATTTT. Its protein product is CASSLGADTQYF. The entire variable domain, with the rest obtained from reference TRBV5-1 and TRBJ2-3, is as follows: KAGVTQTPRYLIKTRGQQVTLSCSPISGHRSVSWYQQTPGQGLQFLFEYFSETQRNKGNFPGRFSGRQFSNSRSEMNVSTLELGDSALYLCASSLGADTQYFGPGTRLTVL.

The CDR3 region has the DNA TGTGCCAGCAGTGAACAGCAATACGAGCAGTACTTC. Encoded protein: CASSEQQYEQYF. The chain joins TRBV6-1 to TRBJ2-7, with no clear D. The CDR3 is 12 residues long. Germline CDR1 reads MNHNS; CDR2 reads SASEGT. Trimming left V 2 bases short and J 4 bases short, with 6 bases between.

As concerns this clone: This same CDR3 is encoded by further DNA sequences in the sample. The chain uses TRBV5-1 and TRBJ2-7; weak D call: TRBD2 (5 bases). The CDR3 extends over 14 amino acids. Trimming left V 1 base short and J 2 bases short, with 10 bases between. In germline, CDR1 is SGHRS, CDR2 YFSETQ. CDR3 residues: CASSLSRGAYEQYF. CDR3 nucleotides: TGCGCCAGCAGCTTGAGCCGGGGTGCCTACGAGCAGTACTTC.

The chain couples TRBV7-2 to TRBJ1-1, with a tentative D call TRBD1 (6 bases). Trimming stripped 7 bases from V and 5 bases from J, with 14 bases between. This CDR3 is 13 amino acids long. Germline-derived CDR1 and CDR2 are SGHTA and FQGNSA. The CDR3 bases are TGTGCCAGCACCCCACAGGGTTGGACTGAAGCTTTCTTT. This gives the protein CASTPQGWTEAFF.

The chain uses TRBV28 and TRBJ2-1; no firm D call. Germline lookup yields CDR1 MDHEN and CDR2 SYDVKM. The CDR3 is made up of 11 amino acids. Trimming took 6 bases from V and 8 from J, leaving 8 bases between them. The CDR3 protein is CASRALDEQFF. CDR3 DNA: TGTGCCAGCAGAGCGTTAGATGAGCAGTTCTTC.

V and J are TRBV7-3 and TRBJ1-5; D remains unclear. Germline V gene data show CDR1 as SGHTA and CDR2 as FQGTGA. The V end was cut by 1 base, the J end by 6 bases, with 7 bases between. CDR3 length: 13 residues. CDR3 DNA sequence: TGTGCCAGCAGCTTAATTAATGGTCAGCCCCAGCATTTT. Protein sequence: CASSLINGQPQHF.

This clone has just one count. V gene TRBV27 combines with J gene TRBJ2-7; D might be TRBD2 (6 bases). The CDR3 runs to 19 residues. CDR1 is MNHEY, CDR2 SMNVEV, per germline (reference sequence). V lost 5 bases to trimming and J lost 0 bases, with 26 bases between them. The CDR3 sequence: CASSTSVMWDGRGSYEQYF. The CDR3, as DNA: TGTGCCAGCAGTACAAGTGTTATGTGGGACGGGAGAGGCTCCTACGAGCAGTACTTC.

The chain has TRBV19 and TRBJ2-2; TRBD2 aligns across 12 bases. The ends lost 5 bases at V and 4 bases at J; junction bases unmatched: 5. The CDR3 has 16 amino acids. Germline assignment: CDR1 LNHDA and CDR2 SQIVND (reference sequence). CDR3 sequence: CASSALAGGRTGELFF. The CDR3 DNA reads as TGTGCCAGTAGTGCACTAGCGGGAGGACGCACCGGGGAGCTGTTTTTT.

The chain has TRBV11-2 and TRBJ2-7, with 8 bases identical to TRBD2. V shed 6 bases, J shed 1 base, and the junction held 8 bases outside the gene matches. Looked up from germline, CDR1 is SGHAT and CDR2 is FQNNGV. CDR3 length: 15 residues. CDR3 loop: CASRGFGGRSYEQYF. CDR3 sequence (DNA): TGTGCCAGCAGGGGGTTTGGCGGGAGGTCCTACGAGCAGTACTTC.

The rearrangement uses TRBV28 and TRBJ2-7, with D perhaps matching TRBD1 (6 bases). The CDR3 contains 15 residues. Germline CDR1 and CDR2: MDHEN and SYDVKM. Trimming pared 4 bases from V and 1 base from J, leaving 14 bases between. This CDR3 reads CASSSGGQFSYEQYF. CDR3 nucleotides: TGTGCCAGCAGTTCGGGTGGACAGTTTTCCTACGAGCAGTACTTC.

The rearrangement links TRBV7-3 to TRBJ2-5; possibly TRBD1 for D (6 bases). V dropped 1 base and J dropped 5 bases, with 14 bases sitting between them. The CDR3 is 15 residues long. CDR1 is SGHTA, CDR2 FQGTGA, per germline. This chain's CDR3 is CASSLRPGAWETQYF. For the CDR3, the DNA is TGTGCCAGCAGCTTAAGGCCAGGGGCTTGGGAGACCCAGTACTTC.

V gene TRBV30 combines with J gene TRBJ1-2; no firm D call. The V end was cut by 0 bases, the J end by 5 bases, with 7 bases between. Germline V gene lookup returns CDR1 GTSNPN and CDR2 SVGIG (reference sequence). This CDR3 contains 12 residues. CDR3 DNA sequence: TGTGCCTGGAGTGTATCCCCGTATGGCTACACCTTC. Amino acid sequence: CAWSVSPYGYTF.

Worth noting for this clone: Other DNA sequences in this specimen translate into the identical CDR3. The chain is built from TRBV18 and TRBJ2-5; D gene unclear. The germline gives CDR1 KGHSH, CDR2 LQKENI. The CDR3 consists of 12 residues. The V end lost 1 base, the J end lost 3 bases, and 3 bases lay between the germline ends. Written as DNA, the CDR3 is TGTGCCAGCTCACCACGAGAAGAGACCCAGTACTTC. Amino acid sequence: CASSPREETQYF. Full variable domain (missing parts from reference TRBV18 and TRBJ2-5): NAGVMQNPRHLVRRRGQEARLRCSPMKGHSHVYWYRQLPEEGLKFMVYLQKENIIDESGMPKERFSAEFPKEGPSILRIQQVVRGDSAAYFCASSPREETQYFGPGTRLLVL.

The chain couples TRBV7-2 to TRBJ2-5; D tentatively fits TRBD1 or TRBD2 (5 bases each). CDR3 length: 16 amino acids. V lost 1 base, J lost 3 bases, and 15 bases lay in between. CDR1 is SGHTA and CDR2 is FQGNSA in the germline V gene. The CDR3 region has the DNA TGTGCCAGCAGCTTAGTAGCTTGGGACGGTGAAGAGACCCAGTACTTC. Translated, it gives CASSLVAWDGEETQYF.